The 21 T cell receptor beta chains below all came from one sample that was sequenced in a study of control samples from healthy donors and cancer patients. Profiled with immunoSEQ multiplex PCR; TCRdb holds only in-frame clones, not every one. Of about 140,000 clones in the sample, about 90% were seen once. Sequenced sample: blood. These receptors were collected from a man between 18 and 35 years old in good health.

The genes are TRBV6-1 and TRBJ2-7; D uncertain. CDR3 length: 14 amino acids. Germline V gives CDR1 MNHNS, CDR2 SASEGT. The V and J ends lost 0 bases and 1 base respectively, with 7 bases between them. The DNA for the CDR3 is TGTGCCAGCAGTGAAGCTAAAAGGTCCTACGAGCAGTACTTC. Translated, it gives CASSEAKRSYEQYF.

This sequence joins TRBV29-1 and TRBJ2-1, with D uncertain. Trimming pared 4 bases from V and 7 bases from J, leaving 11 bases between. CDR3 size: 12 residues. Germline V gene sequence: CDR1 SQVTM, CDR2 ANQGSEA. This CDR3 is CSVVPSSNEQFF. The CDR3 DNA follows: TGCAGCGTTGTTCCGTCGTCGAATGAGCAGTTCTTC.

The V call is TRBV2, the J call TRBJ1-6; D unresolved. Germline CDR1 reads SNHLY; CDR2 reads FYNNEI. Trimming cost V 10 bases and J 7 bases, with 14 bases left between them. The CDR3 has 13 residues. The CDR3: CANPQFDNSPLHF. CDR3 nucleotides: TGTGCCAACCCACAGTTCGACAATTCACCCCTCCACTTT.

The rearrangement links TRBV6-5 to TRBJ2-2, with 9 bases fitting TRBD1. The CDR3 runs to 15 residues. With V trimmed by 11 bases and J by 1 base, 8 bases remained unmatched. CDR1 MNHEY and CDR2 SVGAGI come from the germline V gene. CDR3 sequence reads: CAAPGQGMNTGELFF. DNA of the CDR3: TGTGCCGCACCGGGACAGGGCATGAACACCGGGGAGCTGTTTTTT.

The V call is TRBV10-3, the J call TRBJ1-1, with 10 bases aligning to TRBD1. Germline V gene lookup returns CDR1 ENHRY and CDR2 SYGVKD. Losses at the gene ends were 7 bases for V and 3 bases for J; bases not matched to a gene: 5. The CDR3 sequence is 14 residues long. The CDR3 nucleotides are TGTGCCATCAATCTCGGACAGGGGGACACTGAAGCTTTCTTT. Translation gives CAINLGQGDTEAFF.

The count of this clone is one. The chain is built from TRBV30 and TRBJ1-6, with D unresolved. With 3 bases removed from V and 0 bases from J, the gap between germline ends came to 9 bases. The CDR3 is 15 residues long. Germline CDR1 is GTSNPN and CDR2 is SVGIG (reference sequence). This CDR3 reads CAWSNRYSYNSPLHF. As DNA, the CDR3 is TGTGCCTGGAGCAACAGATACTCCTATAATTCACCCCTCCACTTT.

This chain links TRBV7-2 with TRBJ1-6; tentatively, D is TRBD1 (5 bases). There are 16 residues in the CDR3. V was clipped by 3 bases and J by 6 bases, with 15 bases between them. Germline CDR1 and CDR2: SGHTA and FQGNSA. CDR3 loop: CASSLRAPGTNSPLHF. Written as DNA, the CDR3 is TGTGCCAGCAGCTTGAGGGCTCCGGGGACTAATTCACCCCTCCACTTT.

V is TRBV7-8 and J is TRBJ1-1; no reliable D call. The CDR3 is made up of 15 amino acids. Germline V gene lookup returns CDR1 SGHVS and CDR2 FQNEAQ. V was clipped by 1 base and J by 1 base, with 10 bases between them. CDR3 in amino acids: CASSLDRAANTEAFF. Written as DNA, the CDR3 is TGTGCCAGCAGCTTAGATCGGGCAGCGAACACTGAAGCTTTCTTT.

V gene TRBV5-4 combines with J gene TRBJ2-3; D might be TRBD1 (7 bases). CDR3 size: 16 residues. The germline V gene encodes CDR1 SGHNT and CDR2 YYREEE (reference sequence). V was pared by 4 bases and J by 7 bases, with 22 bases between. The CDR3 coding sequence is TGTGCCAGCAGCGGAGGGACAGACGGAAATGGATATACGCAGTATTTT. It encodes CASSGGTDGNGYTQYF.

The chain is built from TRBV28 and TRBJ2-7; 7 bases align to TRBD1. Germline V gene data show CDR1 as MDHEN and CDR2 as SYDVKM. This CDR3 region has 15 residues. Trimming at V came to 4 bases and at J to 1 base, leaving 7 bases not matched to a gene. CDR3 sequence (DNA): TGTGCCAGCAGTTCCCCTACAGGGGTTTCCTACGAGCAGTACTTC. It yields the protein CASSSPTGVSYEQYF.

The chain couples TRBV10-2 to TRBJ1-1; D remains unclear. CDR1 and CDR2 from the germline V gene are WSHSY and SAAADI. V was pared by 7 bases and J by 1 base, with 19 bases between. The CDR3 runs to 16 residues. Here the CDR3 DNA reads TGCGCCAGCAACGGACCACGTAGGACGGGGAACACTGAAGCTTTCTTT. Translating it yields CASNGPRRTGNTEAFF.

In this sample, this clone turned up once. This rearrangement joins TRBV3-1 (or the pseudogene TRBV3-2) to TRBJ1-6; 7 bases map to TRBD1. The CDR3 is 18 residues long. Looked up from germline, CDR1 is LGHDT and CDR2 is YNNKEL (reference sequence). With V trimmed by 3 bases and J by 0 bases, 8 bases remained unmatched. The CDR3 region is CASSHSSGQSSYNSPLHF. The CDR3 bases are TGTGCCAGCAGCCATTCCTCGGGACAGAGCTCCTATAATTCACCCCTCCACTTT.

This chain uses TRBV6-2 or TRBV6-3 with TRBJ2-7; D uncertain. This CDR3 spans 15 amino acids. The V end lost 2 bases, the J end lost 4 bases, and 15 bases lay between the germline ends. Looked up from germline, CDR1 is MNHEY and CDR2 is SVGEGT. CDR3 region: CASSYGVTVQYEQYF. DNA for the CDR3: TGTGCCAGCAGTTACGGAGTGACGGTCCAATACGAGCAGTACTTC.

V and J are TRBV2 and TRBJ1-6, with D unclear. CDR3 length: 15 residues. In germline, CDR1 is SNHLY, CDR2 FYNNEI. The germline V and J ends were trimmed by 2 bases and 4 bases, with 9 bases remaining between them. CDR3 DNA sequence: TGTGCCAGCAGTGAATCCGATGGGTATAATTCACCCCTCCACTTT. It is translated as CASSESDGYNSPLHF.

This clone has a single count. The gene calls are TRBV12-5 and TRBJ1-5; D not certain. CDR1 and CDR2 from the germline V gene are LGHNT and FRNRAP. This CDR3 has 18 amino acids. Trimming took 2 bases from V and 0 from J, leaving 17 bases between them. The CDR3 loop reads CASGLSATRKNSNQPQHF. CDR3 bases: TGTGCTAGTGGTTTGAGTGCCACGAGAAAAAATAGCAATCAGCCCCAGCATTTT.

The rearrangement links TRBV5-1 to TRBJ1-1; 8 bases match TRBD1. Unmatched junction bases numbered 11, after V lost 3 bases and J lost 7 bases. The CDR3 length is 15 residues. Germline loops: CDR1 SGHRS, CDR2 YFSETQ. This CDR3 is CASSSYRGEINEAFF. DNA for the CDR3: TGCGCCAGCAGCTCCTACAGGGGGGAGATTAATGAAGCTTTCTTT.

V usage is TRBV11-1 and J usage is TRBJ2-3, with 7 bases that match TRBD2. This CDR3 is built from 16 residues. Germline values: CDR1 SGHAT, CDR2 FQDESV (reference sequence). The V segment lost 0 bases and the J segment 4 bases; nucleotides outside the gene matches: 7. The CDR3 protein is CASSLAGGNPADTQYF. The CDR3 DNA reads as TGTGCCAGCAGCTTAGCGGGGGGGAATCCAGCAGATACGCAGTATTTT.

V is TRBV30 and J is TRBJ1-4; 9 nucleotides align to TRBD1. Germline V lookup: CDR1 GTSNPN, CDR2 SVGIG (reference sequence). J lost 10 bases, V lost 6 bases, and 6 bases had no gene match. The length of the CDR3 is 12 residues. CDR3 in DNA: TGTGCCTGCGGACAGGGGTGGGGAAAACTGTTTTTT. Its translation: CACGQGWGKLFF. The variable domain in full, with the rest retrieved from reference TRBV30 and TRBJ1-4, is SQTIHQWPATLVQPVGSPLSLECTVEGTSNPNLYWYRQAAGRGLQLLFYSVGIGQISSEVPQNLSASRPQDRQFILSSKKLLLSDSGFYLCACGQGWGKLFFGSGTQLSVL.

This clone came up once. The DNA of the CDR3 is TGTGCCAGCAGCCCCCTGGGTACGAACAATGAGCAGTTCTTC. This sequence encodes CASSPLGTNNEQFF. The chain joins TRBV5-5 to TRBJ2-1; the D is unclear. Per germline, CDR1 SGHKS and CDR2 YYEKEE (reference sequence). Between the trimmed V and J ends, which lost 4 bases and 5 bases, there was a span of 13 bases. This CDR3 contains 14 residues.

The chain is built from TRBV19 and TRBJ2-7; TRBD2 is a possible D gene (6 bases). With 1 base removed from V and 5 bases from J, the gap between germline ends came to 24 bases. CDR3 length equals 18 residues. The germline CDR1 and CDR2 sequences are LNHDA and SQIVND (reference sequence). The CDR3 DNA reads TGTGCCAGTAGTATAGTGTGGGAGGACTCCTTACTCGGGGACGAGCAGTACTTC. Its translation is CASSIVWEDSLLGDEQYF.

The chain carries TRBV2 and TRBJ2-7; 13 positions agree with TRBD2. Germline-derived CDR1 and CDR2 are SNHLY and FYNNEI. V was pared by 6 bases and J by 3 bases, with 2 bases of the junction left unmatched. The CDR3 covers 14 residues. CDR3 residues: CASSWTSGGYEQYF. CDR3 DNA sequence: TGTGCCAGCAGCTGGACTAGCGGGGGCTACGAGCAGTACTTC. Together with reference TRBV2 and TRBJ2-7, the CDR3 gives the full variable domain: EPEVTQTPSHQVTQMGQEVILRCVPISNHLYFYWYRQILGQKVEFLVSFYNNEISEKSEIFDDQFSVERPDGSNFTLKIRSTKLEDSAMYFCASSWTSGGYEQYFGPGTRLTVT.